The next 6 T cell receptor beta chains were all read from a single sample in a study of blood T cell repertoires in COVID-19. Sequenced by immunoSEQ multiplex PCR; TCRdb stores in-frame clones only, minus some. The sample lists under 500,000 clones; 80% to 90% were seen once. The sample consisted of peripheral blood. Every receptor here comes from a woman aged 25 to 39 with acute or convalescent COVID-19.

The chain carries TRBV6-6 and TRBJ2-7; unclear D gene. The CDR3 is 13 amino acids. The germline gives CDR1 MNHNY, CDR2 SVGAGI (reference sequence). The V and J ends lost 0 bases and 3 bases respectively, with 6 bases between them. The CDR3 DNA follows: TGTGCCAGCAGTTACTCAGACAACTACGAGCAGTACTTC. It translates to CASSYSDNYEQYF.

This chain connects TRBV5-5 to TRBJ2-5; a weak D match, TRBD1 (6 bases). The V gene lost 2 bases and the J gene lost 5 bases, with 13 bases spanning the gap. Looked up from germline, CDR1 is SGHKS and CDR2 is YYEKEE (reference sequence). The CDR3 runs 14 residues. CDR3 DNA sequence: TGTGCCAGCAGCTTAAGAGGGGGTTGGGAGACCCAGTACTTC. Protein: CASSLRGGWETQYF.

The rearrangement joins TRBV6-5 to TRBJ2-5; D might be TRBD1 (5 bases). Trimming shortened V by 9 bases and J by 3 bases, and 17 bases separated the two germline ends. The CDR3 loop spans 14 amino acids. Germline loops: CDR1 MNHEY, CDR2 SVGAGI. The CDR3: CASTISQGKETQYF. The DNA for the CDR3 is TGTGCCAGTACCATTTCCCAGGGTAAAGAGACCCAGTACTTC.

V gene TRBV7-3 combines with J gene TRBJ2-1, with 7 bases aligning to TRBD2. CDR3 length: 15 amino acids. The V and J ends lost 5 bases and 4 bases, in that order; junction bases with no gene match: 8. Germline assignment: CDR1 SGHTA and CDR2 FQGTGA. DNA of the CDR3: TGTGCCAGCAGCCCCGGGTCTAGCGGTTACAATGAGCAGTTCTTC. Translation gives CASSPGSSGYNEQFF.

The chain recombines TRBV5-1 with TRBJ2-2, with 10 bases aligning to TRBD2. Germline CDR1 reads SGHRS; CDR2 reads YFSETQ. The CDR3 spans 15 residues. V lost 4 bases and J lost 6; bases outside the gene matches: 6. The CDR3 region is CASSARLAGSGELFF. The CDR3, as DNA: TGCGCCAGCAGCGCCAGACTAGCGGGTTCCGGGGAGCTGTTTTTT.

This clone was counted a single time. This chain connects TRBV30 to TRBJ1-4; D unresolved. CDR1 is GTSNPN, CDR2 SVGIG, per germline (reference sequence). The CDR3 loop spans 16 amino acids. Between the trimmed V and J ends, which lost 3 bases and 6 bases, there was a span of 20 bases. The CDR3 bases are TGTGCCTGGAGAATGAGGTGGGAGGGCTCGGATGAAAAACTGTTTTTT. This gives the protein CAWRMRWEGSDEKLFF.